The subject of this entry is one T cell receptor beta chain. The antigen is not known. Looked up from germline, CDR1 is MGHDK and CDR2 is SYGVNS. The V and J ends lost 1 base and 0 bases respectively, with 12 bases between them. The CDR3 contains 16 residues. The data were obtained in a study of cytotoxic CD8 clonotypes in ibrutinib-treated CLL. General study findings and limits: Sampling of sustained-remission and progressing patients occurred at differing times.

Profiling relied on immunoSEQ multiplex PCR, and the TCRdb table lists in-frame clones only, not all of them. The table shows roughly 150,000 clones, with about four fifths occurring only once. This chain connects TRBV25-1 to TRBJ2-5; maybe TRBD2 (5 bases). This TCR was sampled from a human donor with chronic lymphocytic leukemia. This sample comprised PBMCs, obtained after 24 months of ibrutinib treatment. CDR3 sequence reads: CASSELASGHQETQYF. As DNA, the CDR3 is TGTGCCAGCAGTGAATTGGCGAGCGGACACCAAGAGACCCAGTACTTC.